The 27 T cell receptor beta chains presented below share a single source sample, sequenced in a study of blood T cells in healthy people across ages. Then a second PCR, running roughly 7 to 11 cycles, was carried out with a sample-barcoded 5' primer and a J-beta primer mix. TCRdb ran MiXCR on the 5' RACE reads and lists one entry per CDR3 protein. This table has more than 500,000 distinct CDR3 sequences, roughly a quarter appearing once. The sequencing input was blood. The receptors derive from a woman aged 70 to 79 in good health.

This CDR3 is CASSQGTPLGTYEQYF. The CDR3 DNA sequence: TGCGCCAGCAGCCAAGGGACTCCACTAGGAACCTACGAGCAGTACTTC. The chain joins TRBV4-3 to TRBJ2-7; the D gene is possibly TRBD2 (5 bases). Germline V gene lookup returns CDR1 LGHNA and CDR2 YSLEER. The CDR3 totals 16 residues. V dropped 1 base and J dropped 2 bases, with 15 bases sitting between them.

As to this clonotype: One end of the junction is discordant with germline, which a read error may explain. The chain uses TRBV29-1 and TRBJ2-1; 15 positions agree with TRBD2. In germline, CDR1 is SQVTM, CDR2 ANQGSEA. This CDR3 region has 20 residues. CDR3 coding DNA: TGCAGCGTCGAAGTCCTCCCCGGGACTAGCGGGAGGCAAAGCTTCAATGAGCAGTTCTTC. Its translation: CSVEVLPGTSGRQSFNEQFF.

The gene calls are TRBV12-3 or TRBV12-4 and TRBJ2-3, with D hard to call. Trimming left V 5 bases short and J 2 bases short, with 14 bases between. There are 15 residues in the CDR3. DNA for the CDR3: TGTGCCAGCAGTCTCACTGGAGTTGCCACAGATACGCAGTATTTT. Translation: CASSLTGVATDTQYF.

This clonotype was counted a single time. The V call is TRBV5-6, the J call TRBJ2-1; the match to TRBD2 covers 10 bases. Germline V gives CDR1 SGHDT, CDR2 YYEEEE. The trim removed 0 bases at V and 4 bases at J, leaving 10 bases unmatched. The CDR3 has 18 residues. The CDR3 nucleotides read TGTGCCAGCAGCTTGGTTCCAGCGGGAGGGCCGAGTTACAATGAGCAGTTCTTC. It translates to CASSLVPAGGPSYNEQFF.

This clonotype was picked up a small number of times. The V call is TRBV5-6, the J call TRBJ1-2; D ambiguous. Germline V gene sequence: CDR1 SGHDT, CDR2 YYEEEE. The CDR3 sequence is 13 residues long. The V gene lost 4 bases and the J gene lost 6 bases, with 13 bases spanning the gap. The chain's CDR3 is CASSPGSWDGYTF. The CDR3 coding sequence is TGTGCCAGCAGCCCGGGTAGCTGGGATGGCTACACCTTC.

Notes on this clonotype: One end of the junction does not line up with germline, which may come from a read error. V gene TRBV2 combines with J gene TRBJ2-7; no clear D. The CDR3 runs 13 residues. Germline V gene lookup returns CDR1 SNHLY and CDR2 FYNNEI. CDR3: CASSGHSPTELYF. The CDR3 bases are TGTGCCAGCAGTGGACACAGTCCTACGGAGCTGTACTTC.

The chain employs TRBV7-8 and TRBJ1-6, with 9 bases matching TRBD1. The trim removed 5 bases at V and 8 bases at J, leaving 7 bases unmatched. CDR3 length equals 15 residues. Per germline, CDR1 SGHVS and CDR2 FQNEAQ. CDR3 protein: CASSLKGQGYSPLHF. Written as DNA, the CDR3 is TGTGCCAGCAGCCTAAAGGGACAGGGTTATTCACCCCTCCACTTT.

This clonotype has a count of ten or more. V and J are TRBV6-2 or TRBV6-3 and TRBJ2-7, with D possibly TRBD1 on 6 matching bases. With 4 bases removed from V and 2 bases from J, the gap between germline ends came to 18 bases. Germline CDR1 is MNHEY and CDR2 is SVGEGT. CDR3 length: 16 residues. The CDR3 loop reads CASSFTTGSLTYEQYF. In DNA form, the CDR3 reads TGTGCCAGCAGTTTCACAACAGGGTCCCTTACCTACGAGCAGTACTTC.

The rearrangement joins TRBV12-3 or TRBV12-4 to TRBJ2-7; 8 bases are shared with TRBD1. V gave up 7 bases and J gave up 0 bases; unmatched junction bases: 5. The CDR3 runs to 14 residues. The CDR3 nucleotides read TGTGCCAGCACCCCGGGACAGGCCTCCTACGAGCAGTACTTC. It translates to CASTPGQASYEQYF.

This clonotype has a handful of counts. The V call is TRBV19, the J call TRBJ2-5; D gene ambiguous. The V end lost 3 bases, the J end lost 4 bases, and 9 bases lay between the germline ends. Germline values: CDR1 LNHDA, CDR2 SQIVND (reference sequence). The CDR3 is made up of 13 amino acids. The chain's CDR3 is CASSMTSRETQYF. The CDR3 DNA follows: TGTGCCAGTAGTATGACGTCGAGAGAGACCCAGTACTTC.

The chain carries TRBV5-1 and TRBJ2-5, with 8 bases matching TRBD1. The CDR3 runs to 13 residues. Germline CDR1 SGHRS, CDR2 YFSETQ. The ends lost 5 bases at V and 7 bases at J; junction bases unmatched: 7. The CDR3 nucleotides read TGCGCCAGCAGTCCACAGGGGGATGGGACCCAGTACTTC. This codes for CASSPQGDGTQYF.

The chain is built from TRBV5-1 and TRBJ2-5; D perhaps matches TRBD2 (6 bases). This CDR3 is 15 amino acids long. CDR1 is SGHRS and CDR2 is YFSETQ in the germline V gene. The ends were cut back, 0 bases at V and 5 bases at J, with 14 bases in the middle. CDR3 loop: CASSLVGLATETQYF. The CDR3 DNA is TGCGCCAGCAGCTTGGTGGGGCTAGCGACGGAGACCCAGTACTTC.

This chain joins TRBV7-2 and TRBJ1-1, with TRBD1 matching over 8 bases. The CDR3 loop spans 14 amino acids. Germline loops: CDR1 SGHTA, CDR2 FQGNSA. The J segment lost 1 base and the V segment lost 5 bases, leaving 3 bases of the junction unmatched. The CDR3 loop is CASSAGTGNTEAFF. CDR3 nucleotides: TGTGCCAGCAGCGCCGGGACAGGGAACACTGAAGCTTTCTTT. Combining the CDR3 with reference TRBV7-2 and TRBJ1-1 gives the whole variable domain GAGVSQSPSNKVTEKGKDVELRCDPISGHTALYWYRQSLGQGLEFLIYFQGNSAPDKSGLPSDRFSAERTGGSVSTLTIQRTQQEDSAVYLCASSAGTGNTEAFFGQGTRLTVV.

The V call is TRBV20-1, the J call TRBJ1-2; no firm D call. The V gene lost 3 bases and the J gene lost 8 bases, with 7 bases spanning the gap. CDR3 size: 10 residues. CDR1 is DFQATT and CDR2 is SNEGSKA in the germline V gene (reference sequence). This CDR3 reads CSAREGGYTF. The CDR3 DNA reads TGCAGTGCTAGGGAGGGAGGCTACACCTTC.

This clonotype was counted only a few times. The chain links TRBV7-9 to TRBJ2-7, with TRBD2 as a possible D gene (5 bases). This CDR3 comprises 13 residues. The V and J ends lost 3 bases and 6 bases respectively, with 12 bases between them. Per germline, CDR1 SEHNR and CDR2 FQNEAQ (reference sequence). The CDR3: CASSLEVRVEQYF. The CDR3 DNA is TGTGCCAGCAGCTTGGAGGTGCGGGTCGAGCAGTACTTC.

The chain joins TRBV11-2 to TRBJ1-1; 7 nucleotides agree with TRBD1. V was pared by 0 bases and J by 5 bases, with 12 bases of the junction left unmatched. Germline V gene lookup returns CDR1 SGHAT and CDR2 FQNNGV. CDR3 length: 17 residues. This chain's CDR3 is CASSLDQLMGQITEAFF. For the CDR3, the DNA is TGTGCCAGCAGCTTAGATCAATTAATGGGACAGATTACTGAAGCTTTCTTT.

This clonotype was picked up a small number of times. The chain combines TRBV19 with TRBJ1-6, with D uncertain. V lost 4 bases, J lost 9 bases, and 13 bases lay in between. The CDR3 extends over 14 amino acids. Germline CDR1 reads LNHDA; CDR2 reads SQIVND (reference sequence). The CDR3 loop is CASSRTLSPSPLHF. The CDR3 nucleotides read TGTGCCAGTAGTAGAACGTTATCCCCTTCACCCCTCCACTTT.

The chain recombines TRBV7-9 with TRBJ2-1; a weak D match, TRBD2 (6 bases). Between the trimmed V and J ends, which lost 5 bases and 5 bases, there was a span of 16 bases. Germline CDR1 is SEHNR and CDR2 is FQNEAQ (reference sequence). The CDR3 is made up of 15 amino acids. Here the CDR3 reads CASSLWGETNNEQFF. In DNA form, the CDR3 reads TGTGCCAGCAGCCTTTGGGGGGAAACGAACAATGAGCAGTTCTTC.

This rearrangement joins TRBV7-9 to TRBJ2-5, with 12 bases aligning to TRBD2. The DNA end is more similar to TRBJ2-1, so the J call may be wrong. Germline CDR1 reads SEHNR; CDR2 reads FQNEAQ (reference sequence). CDR3 size: 16 residues. The CDR3 region has the DNA TGTGCCAGCAGCGCCACCCTAGCGGGGGGGCACAATGAGCAGTTCTTC. Residues: CASSATLAGGHNEQFF.

This chain connects TRBV7-2 to TRBJ2-3, with D maybe TRBD2 (6 bases). With 5 bases removed from V and 3 bases from J, the gap between germline ends came to 15 bases. The CDR3 is made up of 15 amino acids. Per germline, CDR1 SGHTA and CDR2 FQGNSA. The CDR3 loop is CASSLLAVSTDTQYF. CDR3 sequence (DNA): TGTGCCAGCAGCCTACTAGCCGTATCGACAGATACGCAGTATTTT.

V gene TRBV30 combines with J gene TRBJ1-2; no firm D call. This CDR3 region has 15 residues. V was trimmed by 3 bases and J by 4 bases, leaving 18 bases between them. Germline CDR1 and CDR2: GTSNPN and SVGIG (reference sequence). The CDR3 sequence is CAWSHGPANIYGYTF. Written as DNA, the CDR3 is TGTGCCTGGAGCCACGGACCGGCAAACATCTATGGCTACACCTTC.

The chain joins TRBV6-2 or TRBV6-3 to TRBJ2-4; tentative D call: TRBD1 (6 bases). The CDR3 covers 19 residues. Germline V gives CDR1 MNHEY, CDR2 SVGEGT. Trimming removed 0 bases at V and 7 bases at J, with 25 bases between. This CDR3 is CASSYSADRDMPEGNIQYF. CDR3 DNA sequence: TGTGCCAGCAGTTACTCGGCAGATCGGGACATGCCAGAAGGCAACATTCAGTACTTC.

The sample holds a few counts of this clonotype. The chain couples TRBV20-1 to TRBJ2-3; D unresolved. V lost 3 bases and J lost 3, with 7 bases in between. The CDR3 extends over 12 amino acids. The germline V gene encodes CDR1 DFQATT and CDR2 SNEGSKA (reference sequence). CDR3 bases: TGCAGTGCTAGCCAGAGAACAGATACGCAGTATTTT. Translation gives CSASQRTDTQYF.

The chain couples TRBV18 to TRBJ2-4; 7 bases are a match to TRBD2. With V trimmed by 6 bases and J by 3 bases, 11 bases remained unmatched. This CDR3 spans 16 amino acids. The germline V gene encodes CDR1 KGHSH and CDR2 LQKENI. The CDR3 reads CASSRGGAMDKNIQYF. The CDR3 DNA reads as TGTGCCAGCTCGCGGGGAGGGGCAATGGACAAAAACATTCAGTACTTC.

J is TRBJ2-7 and V is TRBV4-1, with 8 bases fitting TRBD1. With V trimmed by 2 bases and J by 2 bases, 8 bases remained unmatched. Germline V gives CDR1 MGHRA, CDR2 YSYEKL. This CDR3 is built from 16 residues. CDR3 nucleotide sequence: TGCGCCAGCAGCCAAACAGGGGGGACAGAGACCTACGAGCAGTACTTC. Translated: CASSQTGGTETYEQYF.

The chain links TRBV6-6 to TRBJ1-2, with D hard to call. V was trimmed by 8 bases and J by 3 bases, leaving 10 bases between them. The CDR3 totals 12 residues. Germline V gene lookup returns CDR1 MNHNY and CDR2 SVGAGI (reference sequence). The CDR3 DNA reads TGTGCCAGCGGAGGGCGGGACTATGGCTACACCTTC. It codes for CASGGRDYGYTF.

V and J are TRBV4-1 and TRBJ1-2, with TRBD1 matching 9 bases. The CDR3 has 17 amino acids. Germline V gene lookup returns CDR1 MGHRA and CDR2 YSYEKL. The ends lost 3 bases at V and 0 bases at J; junction bases unmatched: 8. The CDR3 nucleotides are TGCGCCAGCAGCCACCGGGACAGGGAAACGGCTAACTATGGCTACACCTTC. Protein sequence: CASSHRDRETANYGYTF.